What follows are 11 T cell receptor beta chains derived from one specimen sequenced in a study of T cells in narcolepsy (dated by TCRdb to the late 2010s). The library relied on the immunoSEQ multiplex PCR assay. Here the immuneACCESS table is served through TCRdb, limited to in-frame sequences with V and J called. Missing clones are a known gap in these copies; in checked studies unresolved V genes cover under half, and the rest lacks a known reason. For this sample the table gives 25,000 to 35,000 clones, of which around 82% were detected only once. About 1.1% of the sample belongs to the ten largest clones. The sequenced sample was CD45RA- memory CD4+ T cells from PBMCs. What this sample's cell subset or site label stands for: memory T cells sorted ex vivo from peripheral blood. These receptors all come from a human donor with narcolepsy.

The count of this clone is one. The chain has TRBV7-9 and TRBJ2-7; D gene unclear. Germline CDR1 SEHNR, CDR2 FQNEAQ (reference sequence). The CDR3 covers 15 residues. Trimming removed 5 bases from V and 7 bases from J, with 21 bases in between. This CDR3 is CASSPPTDHQGEQYF. The CDR3 region has the DNA TGTGCCAGCAGCCCCCCGACGGATCATCAAGGGGAGCAGTACTTC.

This clone was observed a single time. The J gene is TRBJ2-5, the V gene TRBV11-2; D might be TRBD1 (5 bases). Trimming took 1 base from V and 5 from J, leaving 20 bases between them. Looked up from germline, CDR1 is SGHAT and CDR2 is FQNNGV. The CDR3 has 17 residues. The CDR3 is CASSLGVGTGGGETQYF. The CDR3 DNA is TGTGCCAGCAGCTTAGGGGTGGGAACAGGCGGTGGGGAGACCCAGTACTTC.

The rearrangement links TRBV19 to TRBJ2-4; 11 bases agree with TRBD2. V dropped 3 bases and J dropped 0; count of bases not matched to a gene: 4. The CDR3 totals 17 residues. The germline V gene encodes CDR1 LNHDA and CDR2 SQIVND (reference sequence). CDR3 nucleotides: TGTGCCAGTAGTATCGGGACTAGCGGCTTAGCCAAAAACATTCAGTACTTC. This codes for CASSIGTSGLAKNIQYF.

This clone was counted only a few times. The chain joins TRBV11-3 to TRBJ1-1; 10 nucleotides agree with TRBD1. Germline values: CDR1 SGHNT, CDR2 YENEEA. This CDR3 has 18 amino acids. V gave up 4 bases and J gave up 0 bases; unmatched junction bases: 11. Here the CDR3 DNA reads TGTGCCAGCAGCTCTAGTGACAGGGGGCTACTGTTGAACACTGAAGCTTTCTTT. Translated, it gives CASSSSDRGLLLNTEAFF. Based on the CDR3 plus reference TRBV11-3 and TRBJ1-1, the full variable domain is EAGVVQSPRYKIIEKKQPVAFWCNPISGHNTLYWYLQNLGQGPELLIRYENEEAVDDSQLPKDRFSAERLKGVDSTLKIQPAELGDSAVYLCASSSSDRGLLLNTEAFFGQGTRLTVV.

The gene calls are TRBV7-9 and TRBJ2-2; tentatively, D is TRBD2 (5 bases). Trimming pared 6 bases from V and 5 bases from J, leaving 10 bases between. Germline V gene data show CDR1 as SEHNR and CDR2 as FQNEAQ (reference sequence). The CDR3 spans 13 residues. CDR3 nucleotide sequence: TGTGCCAGCAGGAGGGATTTAACCGGGGAGCTGTTTTTT. Translation: CASRRDLTGELFF.

This chain joins TRBV29-1 and TRBJ2-3, with D hard to call. Trimming shortened V by 5 bases and J by 4 bases, and 13 bases separated the two germline ends. This CDR3 has 13 amino acids. Germline V gene lookup returns CDR1 SQVTM and CDR2 ANQGSEA. The CDR3 loop reads CSVIKDRPDTQYF. DNA of the CDR3: TGCAGCGTTATAAAAGACCGCCCAGATACGCAGTATTTT.

This clone was observed a few times. The chain employs TRBV18 and TRBJ2-1; TRBD1 agrees at 8 bases. The V segment lost 5 bases and the J segment 7 bases; nucleotides outside the gene matches: 4. The CDR3 extends over 13 amino acids. Germline V gene data show CDR1 as KGHSH and CDR2 as LQKENI. CDR3 nucleotide sequence: TGTGCCAGCTCAACGGACAGGGCGAATGAGCAGTTCTTC. As protein: CASSTDRANEQFF.

This chain joins TRBV28 and TRBJ2-7; TRBD1 matches 11 bases. Trimming at V came to 6 bases and at J to 6 bases, leaving 4 bases not matched to a gene. The germline V gene encodes CDR1 MDHEN and CDR2 SYDVKM. This CDR3 spans 13 amino acids. CDR3 bases: TGTGCCAGCAGGGACAGGGGGCTGCGCGAGCAGTACTTC. It yields the protein CASRDRGLREQYF. Using reference TRBV28 and TRBJ2-7 for the parts outside the CDR3, the full variable domain is DVKVTQSSRYLVKRTGEKVFLECVQDMDHENMFWYRQDPGLGLRLIYFSYDVKMKEKGDIPEGYSVSREKKERFSLILESASTNQTSMYLCASRDRGLREQYFGPGTRLTVT.

This chain connects TRBV4-1 to TRBJ2-7; D call uncertain. V was shortened by 1 base and J by 5 bases, with 9 bases between the two germline ends. CDR1 and CDR2 from the germline V gene are MGHRA and YSYEKL. This CDR3 contains 13 residues. CDR3 nucleotide sequence: TGCGCCAGCAGCCAAGTTCTGGTGAACGAGCAGTACTTC. Its protein is CASSQVLVNEQYF.

This sequence joins TRBV29-1 and TRBJ2-3, with 10 bases identical to TRBD2. This CDR3 contains 15 residues. V was pared by 5 bases and J by 2 bases, with 7 bases of the junction left unmatched. CDR1 SQVTM and CDR2 ANQGSEA come from the germline V gene. The CDR3: CSVLGAGGTTDTQYF. The DNA of the CDR3 is TGCAGCGTTTTAGGAGCGGGGGGGACCACAGATACGCAGTATTTT.

The chain uses TRBV28 and TRBJ2-2; D ambiguous. Trimming removed 3 bases at V and 1 base at J, with 9 bases between. Looked up from germline, CDR1 is MDHEN and CDR2 is SYDVKM. The CDR3 extends over 15 amino acids. The CDR3 sequence is CASSFGQMNTGELFF. CDR3 sequence (DNA): TGTGCCAGCAGTTTCGGGCAGATGAACACCGGGGAGCTGTTTTTT.